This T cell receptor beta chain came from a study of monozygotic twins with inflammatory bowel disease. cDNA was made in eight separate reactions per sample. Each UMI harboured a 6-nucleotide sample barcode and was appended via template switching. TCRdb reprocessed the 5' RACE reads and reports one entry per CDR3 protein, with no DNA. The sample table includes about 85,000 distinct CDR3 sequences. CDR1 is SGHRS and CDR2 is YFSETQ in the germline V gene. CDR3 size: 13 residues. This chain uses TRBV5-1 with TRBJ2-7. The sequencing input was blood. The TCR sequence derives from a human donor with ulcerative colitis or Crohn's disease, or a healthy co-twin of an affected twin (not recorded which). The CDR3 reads CASSLTPGYEQYF.